Detailed here is one TCR beta chain. The antigen is unknown. This specimen belongs to a study of cytomegalovirus exposure and HLA in healthy donors. Points from the study as a whole: V- and J-gene trimming of TCR beta was linked (in a later analysis) to a missense DCLRE1C variant. Listed as cytomegalovirus-associated were 164 TCR beta chains. Most TCR sequences were seen very rarely across donors, but some public TCRs occurred in many.

This PCR relied on a set of 60 Vbeta primers and 13 Jbeta primers. Sequencing used immunoSEQ multiplex PCR; TCRdb keeps in-frame clones, though not all of them. Here the sample spans 100,000 to 120,000 clones, around 74% being singletons. This CDR3 has 15 residues. The V and J ends lost 6 bases and 1 base, in that order; junction bases with no gene match: 9. CDR1 and CDR2 from the germline V gene are KGHSH and LQKENI. The genes are TRBV18 and TRBJ2-7; 7 bases are a match to TRBD1. Sequencing was performed on PBMCs. This receptor was identified in a woman between 40 and 55 years old in good health and CMV-seropositive. Written as DNA, the CDR3 is TGTGCCAGCTCCGACGCCCGGGACAGTTCCTACGAGCAGTACTTC. It codes for CASSDARDSSYEQYF.